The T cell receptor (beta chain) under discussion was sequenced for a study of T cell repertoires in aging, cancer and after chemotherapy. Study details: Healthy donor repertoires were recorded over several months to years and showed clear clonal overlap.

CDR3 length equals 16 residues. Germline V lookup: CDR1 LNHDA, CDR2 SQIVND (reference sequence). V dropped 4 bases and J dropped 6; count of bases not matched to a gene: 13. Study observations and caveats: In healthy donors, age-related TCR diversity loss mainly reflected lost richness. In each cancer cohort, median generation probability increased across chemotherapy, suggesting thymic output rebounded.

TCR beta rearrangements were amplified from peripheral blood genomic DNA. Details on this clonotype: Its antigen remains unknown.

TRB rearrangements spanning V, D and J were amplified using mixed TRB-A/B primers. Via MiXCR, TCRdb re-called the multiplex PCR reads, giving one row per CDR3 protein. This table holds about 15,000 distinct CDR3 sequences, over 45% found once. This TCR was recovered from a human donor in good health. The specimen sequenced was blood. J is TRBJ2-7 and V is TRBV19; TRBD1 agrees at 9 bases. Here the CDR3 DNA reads TGTGCCAGTAGTACCACCTCCCCGGGGACAGGGAGCGAGCAGTACTTC. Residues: CASSTTSPGTGSEQYF.